This TCR beta chain came from a study of blood T cells in healthy people across ages. The authors ran a second PCR of 7 to 11 cycles using a sample-barcoded 5' primer and a J-beta primer mix. A tag from a template-switch adaptor with 12 random nucleotides marked each cDNA molecule. TCRdb re-analysed the 5' RACE reads in MiXCR, keeping a single row per CDR3 protein. The table has hundreds of thousands of distinct CDR3 sequences, around 54% seen once. The CDR3 extends over 13 amino acids. Germline V CDR1 and CDR2: MNHEY, SVGAGI. V was pared by 6 bases and J by 3 bases, with 6 bases between. A remark on this clonotype: Antigen: not known.

Study-level results: Naive and antigen-experienced cells could not be conclusively compared, given unsorted PBMCs.

This TCR derives from a man aged 55 to 70 in good health. Sequences were obtained from blood. This rearrangement joins TRBV6-5 to TRBJ2-6; D remains unclear. As DNA, the CDR3 is TGTGCCAGCAGGATAGTTGGGGCCAACGTCCTGACTTTC. Translation gives CASRIVGANVLTF.